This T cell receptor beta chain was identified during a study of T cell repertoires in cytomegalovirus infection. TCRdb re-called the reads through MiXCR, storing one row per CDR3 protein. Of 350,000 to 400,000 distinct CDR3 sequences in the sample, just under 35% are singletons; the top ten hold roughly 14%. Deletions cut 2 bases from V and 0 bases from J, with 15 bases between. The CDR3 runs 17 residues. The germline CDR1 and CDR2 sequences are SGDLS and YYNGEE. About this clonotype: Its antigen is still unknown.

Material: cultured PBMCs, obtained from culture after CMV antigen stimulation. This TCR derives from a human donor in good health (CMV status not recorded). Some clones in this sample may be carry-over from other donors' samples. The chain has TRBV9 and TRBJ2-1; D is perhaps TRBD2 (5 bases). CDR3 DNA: TGTGCCAGCAGCGTGACTTCAAGCGGAACCTCCTACAATGAGCAGTTCTTC. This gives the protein CASSVTSSGTSYNEQFF.